The entry below describes one T cell receptor beta chain. Its antigen is not identified. This PCR relied on a set of 60 Vbeta primers and 13 Jbeta primers. Only in-frame clones appear in the TCRdb table, and some are missing; sequencing was by immunoSEQ multiplex PCR. This table has 150,000 to 200,000 clones, roughly 81% appearing once. This sample was taken from a study of cytomegalovirus exposure and HLA in healthy donors. About the study: Unique TCRs numbering around 80 million, obtained from HLA-typed donors, made up an early data release.

Trimming stripped 1 base from V and 5 bases from J, with 17 bases between. Per germline, CDR1 MGHDK and CDR2 SYGVNS. The length of the CDR3 is 16 residues. General observations from the study: On later analysis, the bulk of CMV-associated TCR beta chains appeared to be HLA-restricted. Reportedly, cytomegalovirus status was diagnosed with high sensitivity and specificity.

The chain is built from TRBV25-1 and TRBJ2-5, with D perhaps TRBD1 (6 bases). The sequencing input was PBMCs. This TCR was sampled from a woman aged 18 to 35 in good health and CMV-seropositive. In nucleotides, the CDR3 is TGTGCCAGCAGTGAATGGGGTGCAGGGGTAGGCGAGACCCAGTACTTC. Translated, it gives CASSEWGAGVGETQYF.